This T cell receptor (beta chain) was recorded in a study of T cells in tumors after PD-1 blockade. Across the study: Each patient got pembrolizumab 200 mg every 3 weeks or cemiplimab 350 mg every 2 weeks.

The table came from immunoSEQ multiplex PCR; TCRdb's copy has only in-frame clones and leaves some out. The sample records 55,000 to 70,000 clones, around 77% being singletons. V lost 6 bases, J lost 8 bases, and 11 bases lay in between. This CDR3 spans 13 amino acids. CDR1 and CDR2 (germline): ENHRY, SYGVKD. The chain is built from TRBV10-3 and TRBJ1-6; D gene unclear. This specimen was PBMCs, taken before anti-PD-1 treatment. The sequence was obtained from a human donor with basal cell carcinoma. The CDR3 loop is CAISRAPDSPLHF. The CDR3 DNA reads as TGTGCCATCAGCAGAGCCCCGGATTCACCCCTCCACTTT.